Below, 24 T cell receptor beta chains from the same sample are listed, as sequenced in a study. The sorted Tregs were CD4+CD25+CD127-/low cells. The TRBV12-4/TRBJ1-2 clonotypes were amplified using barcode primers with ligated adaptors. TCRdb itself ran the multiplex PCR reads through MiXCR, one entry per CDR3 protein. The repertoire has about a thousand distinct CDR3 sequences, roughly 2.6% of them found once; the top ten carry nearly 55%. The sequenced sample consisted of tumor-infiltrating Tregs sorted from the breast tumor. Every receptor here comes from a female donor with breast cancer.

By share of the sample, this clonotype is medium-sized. CDR3 loop: CASSLWTGGYYGYTF. The CDR3 nucleotides read TGTGCCAGCAGTTTATGGACGGGAGGGTACTATGGCTACACCTTC. This chain connects TRBV12-3 or TRBV12-4 to TRBJ1-2; D remains ambiguous. V lost 2 bases and J 3 bases, leaving 13 bases between the germline ends. The CDR3 has 15 residues.

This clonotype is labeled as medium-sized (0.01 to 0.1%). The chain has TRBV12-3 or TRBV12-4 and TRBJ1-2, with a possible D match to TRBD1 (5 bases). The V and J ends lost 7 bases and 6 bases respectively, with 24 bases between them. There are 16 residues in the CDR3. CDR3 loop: CASTPFPYQGRNGYTF. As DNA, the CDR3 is TGTGCCAGCACCCCGTTCCCCTATCAGGGAAGGAATGGCTACACCTTC.

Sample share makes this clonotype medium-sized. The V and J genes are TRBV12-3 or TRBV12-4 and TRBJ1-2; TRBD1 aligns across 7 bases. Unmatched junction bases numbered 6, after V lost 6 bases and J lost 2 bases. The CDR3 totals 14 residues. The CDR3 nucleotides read TGTGCCAGCAGCCCCGGGACAGCAAACTATGGCTACACCTTC. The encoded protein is CASSPGTANYGYTF.

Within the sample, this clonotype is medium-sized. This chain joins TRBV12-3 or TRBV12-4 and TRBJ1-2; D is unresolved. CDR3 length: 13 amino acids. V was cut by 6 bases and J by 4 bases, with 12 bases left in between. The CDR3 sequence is CASSAAYTYGYTF. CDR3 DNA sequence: TGTGCCAGCAGCGCAGCCTACACCTATGGCTACACCTTC.

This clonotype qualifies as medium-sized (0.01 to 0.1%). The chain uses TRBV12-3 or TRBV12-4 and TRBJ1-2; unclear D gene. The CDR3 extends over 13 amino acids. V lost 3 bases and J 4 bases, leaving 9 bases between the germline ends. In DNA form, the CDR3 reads TGTGCCAGCAGTTTGATAGAGTTCTATGGCTACACCTTC. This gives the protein CASSLIEFYGYTF.

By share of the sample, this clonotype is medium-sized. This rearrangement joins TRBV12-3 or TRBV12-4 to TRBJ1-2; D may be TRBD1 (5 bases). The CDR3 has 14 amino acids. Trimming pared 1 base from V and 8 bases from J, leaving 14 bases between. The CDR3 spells CASSLVVGAGGYTF. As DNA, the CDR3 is TGTGCCAGCAGTTTAGTGGTAGGGGCGGGCGGCTACACCTTC.

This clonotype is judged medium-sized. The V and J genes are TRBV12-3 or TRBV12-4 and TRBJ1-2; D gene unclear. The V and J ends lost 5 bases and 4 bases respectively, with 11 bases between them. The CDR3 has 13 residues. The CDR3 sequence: CASSNIRTYGYTF. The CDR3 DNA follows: TGTGCCAGCAGTAACATACGGACCTATGGCTACACCTTC.

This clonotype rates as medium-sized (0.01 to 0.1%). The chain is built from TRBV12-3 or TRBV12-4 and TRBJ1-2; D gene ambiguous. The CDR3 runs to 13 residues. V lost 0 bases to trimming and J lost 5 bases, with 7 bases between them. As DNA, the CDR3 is TGTGCCAGCAGTTTAGCAAACCTTTATGGCTACACCTTC. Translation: CASSLANLYGYTF.

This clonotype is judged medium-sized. CDR3 nucleotides: TGTGCCAGCAGTTTCAAAGACTATGGCTACACCTTC. It codes for CASSFKDYGYTF. V usage is TRBV12-3 or TRBV12-4 and J usage is TRBJ1-2; D remains unclear. Trimming took 3 bases from V and 3 from J, leaving 5 bases between them. There are 12 residues in the CDR3.

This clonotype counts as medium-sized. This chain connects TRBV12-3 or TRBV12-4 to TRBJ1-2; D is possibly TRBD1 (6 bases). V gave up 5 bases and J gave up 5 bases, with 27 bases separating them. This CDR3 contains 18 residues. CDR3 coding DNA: TGTGCCAGCAGTCCTCCAAACCATAGGACAGTAGATGGGTATGGCTACACCTTC. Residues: CASSPPNHRTVDGYGYTF.

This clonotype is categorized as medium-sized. CDR3 coding DNA: TGTGCCAGCAGTAGACAGCGAGAGAGGGGTGGCTACACCTTC. This sequence encodes CASSRQRERGGYTF. The chain links TRBV12-3 or TRBV12-4 to TRBJ1-2; D is possibly TRBD1 (5 bases). CDR3 length equals 14 residues. Trimming removed 5 bases at V and 7 bases at J, with 17 bases between.

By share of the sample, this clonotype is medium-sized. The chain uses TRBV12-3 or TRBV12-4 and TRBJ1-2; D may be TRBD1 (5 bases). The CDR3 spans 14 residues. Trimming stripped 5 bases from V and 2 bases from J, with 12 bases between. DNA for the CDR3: TGTGCCAGCAGTCCCTCCACAGGAAACTATGGCTACACCTTC. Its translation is CASSPSTGNYGYTF.

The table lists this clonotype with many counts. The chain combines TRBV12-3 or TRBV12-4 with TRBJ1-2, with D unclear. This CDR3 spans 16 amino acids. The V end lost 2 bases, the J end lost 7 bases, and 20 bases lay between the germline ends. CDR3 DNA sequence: TGTGCCAGCAGTTTAAATTCCGGGAGGGTGAAGGTTGGCTACACCTTC. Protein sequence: CASSLNSGRVKVGYTF.

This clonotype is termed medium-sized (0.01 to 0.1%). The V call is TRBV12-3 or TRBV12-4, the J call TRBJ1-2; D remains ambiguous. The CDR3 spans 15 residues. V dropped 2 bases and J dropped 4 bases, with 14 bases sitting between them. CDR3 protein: CASSLTDRYLYGYTF. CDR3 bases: TGTGCCAGCAGTTTAACGGACCGGTACCTCTATGGCTACACCTTC.

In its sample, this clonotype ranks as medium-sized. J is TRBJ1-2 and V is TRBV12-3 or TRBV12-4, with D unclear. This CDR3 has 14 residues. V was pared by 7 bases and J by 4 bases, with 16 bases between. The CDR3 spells CASTERPGTYGYTF. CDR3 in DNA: TGTGCCAGCACCGAGCGACCGGGTACCTATGGCTACACCTTC.

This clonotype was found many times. In DNA form, the CDR3 reads TGTGCCAGCAGTTGGGAGGGTAACTATGGCTACACCTTC. Protein: CASSWEGNYGYTF. This chain connects TRBV12-3 or TRBV12-4 to TRBJ1-2; D is unclear. The V and J ends lost 4 bases and 1 base respectively, with 7 bases between them. CDR3 length equals 13 residues.

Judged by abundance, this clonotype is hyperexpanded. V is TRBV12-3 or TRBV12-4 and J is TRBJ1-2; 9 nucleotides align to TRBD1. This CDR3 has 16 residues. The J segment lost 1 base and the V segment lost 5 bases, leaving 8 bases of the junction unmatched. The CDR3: CASSPPGQGVNYGYTF. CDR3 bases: TGTGCCAGCAGTCCTCCGGGACAGGGAGTTAACTATGGCTACACCTTC.

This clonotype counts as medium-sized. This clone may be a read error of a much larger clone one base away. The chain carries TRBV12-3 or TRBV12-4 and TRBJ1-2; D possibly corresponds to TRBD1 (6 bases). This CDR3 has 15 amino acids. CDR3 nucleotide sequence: TGTGCCAACAGTTTCCGCAGGGGATGGGGCTATGGCTACACCTTC. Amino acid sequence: CANSFRRGWGYGYTF.

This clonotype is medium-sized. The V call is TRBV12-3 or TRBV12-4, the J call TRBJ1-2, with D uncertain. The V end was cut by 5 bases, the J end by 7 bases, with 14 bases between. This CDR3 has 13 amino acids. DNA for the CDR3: TGTGCCAGCAGTCTATGGACTGCGGGTGGCTACACCTTC. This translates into CASSLWTAGGYTF.

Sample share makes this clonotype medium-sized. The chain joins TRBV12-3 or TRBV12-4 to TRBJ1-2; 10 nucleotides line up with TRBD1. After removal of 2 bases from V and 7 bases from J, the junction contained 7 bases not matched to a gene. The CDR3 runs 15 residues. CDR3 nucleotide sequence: TGTGCCAGCAGTTTATTGGGACAGGGGTCGGGTGGCTACACCTTC. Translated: CASSLLGQGSGGYTF.

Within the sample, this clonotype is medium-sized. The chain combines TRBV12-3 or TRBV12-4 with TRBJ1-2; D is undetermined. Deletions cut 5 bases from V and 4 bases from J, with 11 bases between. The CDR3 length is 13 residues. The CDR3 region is CASSPGPIYGYTF. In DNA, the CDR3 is TGTGCCAGCAGTCCCGGGCCCATCTATGGCTACACCTTC.

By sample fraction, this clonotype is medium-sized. This CDR3 reads CASSLGSGLGGYTF. In DNA, the CDR3 is TGTGCCAGCAGTTTGGGCAGCGGCTTAGGAGGCTACACCTTC. The V gene is TRBV12-3 or TRBV12-4, the J gene TRBJ1-2; D unresolved. The CDR3 spans 14 residues. The V and J ends lost 3 bases and 8 bases respectively, with 16 bases between them.

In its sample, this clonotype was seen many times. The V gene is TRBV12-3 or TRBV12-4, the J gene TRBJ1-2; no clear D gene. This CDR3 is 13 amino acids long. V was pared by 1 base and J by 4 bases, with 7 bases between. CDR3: CASSLDGPYGYTF. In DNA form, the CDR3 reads TGTGCCAGCAGTTTAGACGGACCCTATGGCTACACCTTC.

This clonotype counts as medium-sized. The chain's CDR3 is CASSLGLTNTANYGYTF. The DNA for the CDR3 is TGTGCCAGCAGTTTGGGCCTCACAAATACAGCGAACTATGGCTACACCTTC. The rearrangement uses TRBV12-3 or TRBV12-4 and TRBJ1-2; D gene ambiguous. CDR3 length: 17 amino acids. V was clipped by 3 bases and J by 2 bases, with 19 bases between them.